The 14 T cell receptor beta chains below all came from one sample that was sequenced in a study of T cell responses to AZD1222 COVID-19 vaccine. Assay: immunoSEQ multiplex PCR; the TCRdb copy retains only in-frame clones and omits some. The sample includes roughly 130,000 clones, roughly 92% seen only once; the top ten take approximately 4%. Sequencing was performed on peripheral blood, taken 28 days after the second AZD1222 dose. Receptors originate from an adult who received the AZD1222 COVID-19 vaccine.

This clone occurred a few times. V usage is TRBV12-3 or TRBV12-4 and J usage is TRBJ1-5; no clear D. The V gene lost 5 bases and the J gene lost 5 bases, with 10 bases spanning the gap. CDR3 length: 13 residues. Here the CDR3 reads CASSRNSDQPQHF. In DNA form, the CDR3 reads TGTGCCAGCAGTCGTAACAGCGATCAGCCCCAGCATTTT.

The CDR3 DNA sequence: TGTGCCAGCAGCCAGGTTGAGTACGAGCAGTACTTC. It specifies CASSQVEYEQYF. The V call is TRBV4-2, the J call TRBJ2-7; D is unclear. Germline lookup yields CDR1 LGHNA and CDR2 YNFKEQ. The germline V and J ends were trimmed by 3 bases and 4 bases, with 7 bases remaining between them. The CDR3 runs to 12 residues.

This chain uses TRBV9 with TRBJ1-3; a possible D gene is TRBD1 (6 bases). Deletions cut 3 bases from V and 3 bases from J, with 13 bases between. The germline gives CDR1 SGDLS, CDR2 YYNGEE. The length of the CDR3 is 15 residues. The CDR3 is CASSAGGAVGNTIYF. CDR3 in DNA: TGTGCCAGCAGCGCCGGGGGGGCGGTTGGAAACACCATATATTTT.

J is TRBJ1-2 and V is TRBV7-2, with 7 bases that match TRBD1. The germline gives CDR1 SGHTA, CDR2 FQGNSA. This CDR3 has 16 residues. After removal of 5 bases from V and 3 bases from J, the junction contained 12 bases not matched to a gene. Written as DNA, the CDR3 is TGTGCCAGCAGCCCACCCCCTGGACAGGCCTACTATGGCTACACCTTC. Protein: CASSPPPGQAYYGYTF.

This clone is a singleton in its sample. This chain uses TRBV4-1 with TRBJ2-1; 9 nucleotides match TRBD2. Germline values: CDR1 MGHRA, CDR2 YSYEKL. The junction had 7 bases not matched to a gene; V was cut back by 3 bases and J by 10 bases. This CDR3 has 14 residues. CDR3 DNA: TGCGCCAGCAGCCAGGGGCGGGAGGGGGGAGAGCAGTTCTTC. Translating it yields CASSQGREGGEQFF.

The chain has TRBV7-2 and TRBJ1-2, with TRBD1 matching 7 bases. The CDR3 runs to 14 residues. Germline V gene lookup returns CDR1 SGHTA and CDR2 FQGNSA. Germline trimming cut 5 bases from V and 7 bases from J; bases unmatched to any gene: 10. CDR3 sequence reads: CASSPRQGLGGYTF. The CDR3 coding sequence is TGTGCCAGCAGCCCTCGACAGGGATTGGGTGGCTACACCTTC.

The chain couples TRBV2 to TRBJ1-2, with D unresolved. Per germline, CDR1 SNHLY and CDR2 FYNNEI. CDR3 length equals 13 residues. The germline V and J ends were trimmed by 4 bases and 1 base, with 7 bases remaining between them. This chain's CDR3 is CASSADVNYGYTF. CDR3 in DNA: TGTGCCAGCAGTGCCGACGTTAACTATGGCTACACCTTC.

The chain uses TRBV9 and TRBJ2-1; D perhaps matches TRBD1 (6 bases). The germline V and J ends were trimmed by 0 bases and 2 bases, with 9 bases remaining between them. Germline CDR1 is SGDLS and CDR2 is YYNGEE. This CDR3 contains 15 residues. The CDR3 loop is CASSVEGQTYNEQFF. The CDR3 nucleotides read TGTGCCAGCAGCGTAGAGGGACAAACCTACAATGAGCAGTTCTTC.

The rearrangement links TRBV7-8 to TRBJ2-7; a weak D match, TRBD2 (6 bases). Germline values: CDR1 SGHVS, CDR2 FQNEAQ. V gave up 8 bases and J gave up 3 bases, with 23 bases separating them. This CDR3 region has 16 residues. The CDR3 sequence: CASARVGGSVLYEQYF. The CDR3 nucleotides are TGTGCCAGCGCTAGGGTCGGGGGATCGGTTCTCTACGAGCAGTACTTC.

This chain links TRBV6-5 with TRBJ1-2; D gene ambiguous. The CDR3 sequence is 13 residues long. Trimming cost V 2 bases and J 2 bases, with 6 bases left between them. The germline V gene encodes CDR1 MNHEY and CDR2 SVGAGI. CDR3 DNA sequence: TGTGCCAGCAGTTACCGGGTAAACTATGGCTACACCTTC. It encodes CASSYRVNYGYTF.

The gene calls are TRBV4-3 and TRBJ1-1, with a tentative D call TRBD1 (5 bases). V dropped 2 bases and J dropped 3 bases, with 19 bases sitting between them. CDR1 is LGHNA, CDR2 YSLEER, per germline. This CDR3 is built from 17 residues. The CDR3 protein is CASSQSNGGVRDTEAFF. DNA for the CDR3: TGCGCCAGCAGCCAATCCAATGGGGGAGTTCGGGACACTGAAGCTTTCTTT.

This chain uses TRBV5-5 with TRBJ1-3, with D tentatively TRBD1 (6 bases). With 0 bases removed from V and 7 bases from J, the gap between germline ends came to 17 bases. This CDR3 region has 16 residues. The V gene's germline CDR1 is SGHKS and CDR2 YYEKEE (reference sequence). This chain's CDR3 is CASSLGLQGRSNTIYF. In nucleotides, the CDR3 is TGTGCCAGCAGCTTGGGTCTCCAGGGGAGAAGTAACACCATATATTTT.

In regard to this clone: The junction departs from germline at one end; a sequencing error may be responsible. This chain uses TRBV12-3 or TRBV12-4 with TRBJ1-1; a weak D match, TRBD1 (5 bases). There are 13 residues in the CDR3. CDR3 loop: CASSLGTYTEAFF. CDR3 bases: TGTGCCAGCAGCTTAGGGACTTACACTGAAGCTTTCTTT.

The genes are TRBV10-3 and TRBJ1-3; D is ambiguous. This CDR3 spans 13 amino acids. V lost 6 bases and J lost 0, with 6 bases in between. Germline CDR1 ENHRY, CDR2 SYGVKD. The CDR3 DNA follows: TGTGCCATCAGGCATCTCTCTGGAAACACCATATATTTT. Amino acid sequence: CAIRHLSGNTIYF.